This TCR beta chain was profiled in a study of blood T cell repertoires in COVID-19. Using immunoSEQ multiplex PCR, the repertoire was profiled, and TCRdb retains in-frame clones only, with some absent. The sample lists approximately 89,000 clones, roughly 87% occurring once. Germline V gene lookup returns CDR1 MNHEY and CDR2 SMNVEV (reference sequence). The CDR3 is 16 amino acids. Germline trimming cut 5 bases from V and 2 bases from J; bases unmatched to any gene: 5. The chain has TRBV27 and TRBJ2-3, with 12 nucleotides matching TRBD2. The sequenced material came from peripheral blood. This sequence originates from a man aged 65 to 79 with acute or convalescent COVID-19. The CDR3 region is CASSRGLAGSTDTQYF. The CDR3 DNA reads TGTGCCAGCAGTCGTGGACTAGCGGGGTCCACAGATACGCAGTATTTT.